Reported below is one T cell receptor (beta chain). The target antigen is unknown. The sample comes from a study of T cell responses to AZD1222 COVID-19 vaccine. Measured with immunoSEQ multiplex PCR; TCRdb has only the in-frame clones, and not every one. In the table there are some 150,000 clones, approximately 89% of which are singletons. Broader study findings: Repertoire samples came only from after the peak T cell response. Clonal diversity may have been underestimated in mostly white British donors. Compared with day 0, the breadth and depth of the Spike-specific TCR repertoire rose significantly after two doses of AZD1222. Targeting of unmutated variant regions was reportedly seen in nearly half of spike-specific TCRs.

The CDR3 covers 14 residues. Germline assignment: CDR1 LNHDA and CDR2 SQIVND (reference sequence). V lost 2 bases to trimming and J lost 3 bases, with 11 bases between them. Specimen: peripheral blood, collected on day 0 of AZD1222 vaccination. The chain couples TRBV19 to TRBJ2-7, with D perhaps matching TRBD1 or TRBD2 (5 bases each). This receptor was identified in an adult in good health. DNA of the CDR3: TGTGCCAGTAGTATACGCGGGCAGGGCTACGAGCAGTACTTC. Translating it yields CASSIRGQGYEQYF.